Each of the 17 T cell receptor beta chains below was sequenced from the same sample in a study of early T cells in non-severe SARS-CoV-2 infection. A single record per CDR3 protein comes from TCRdb applying MiXCR to the 5' RACE reads. The sample includes approximately 65,000 distinct CDR3 sequences, around 13% seen only once; the top ten take 4% to 5%. Sequencing was done on a sample of whole blood. The receptors stem from an adult who was a healthcare worker with PCR-confirmed SARS-CoV-2 infection or an uninfected control (not recorded which).

This rearrangement joins TRBV12-3 or TRBV12-4 to TRBJ2-3, with 13 bases lining up with TRBD2. With 6 bases clipped from V and 4 bases from J, the junction kept 13 bases outside the gene matches. CDR3 length equals 18 residues. The CDR3 here is CASSPRLAGGSRADTQYF. In DNA form, the CDR3 reads TGTGCCAGCAGCCCAAGACTAGCGGGGGGTTCCCGCGCAGATACGCAGTATTTT.

This clonotype was observed a few times. The chain links TRBV20-1 to TRBJ2-3, with unresolved D. This CDR3 comprises 13 residues. Germline V lookup: CDR1 DFQATT, CDR2 SNEGSKA (reference sequence). The germline V and J ends were trimmed by 1 base and 2 bases, with 7 bases remaining between them. The CDR3 nucleotides are TGCAGTGCTAGAGTCAGCTACACAGATACGCAGTATTTT. Translating it yields CSARVSYTDTQYF.

The V call is TRBV7-9, the J call TRBJ1-2, with TRBD1 as a possible D gene (5 bases). This CDR3 is 14 amino acids long. Germline values: CDR1 SEHNR, CDR2 FQNEAQ (reference sequence). Trimming removed 5 bases from V and 3 bases from J, with 13 bases in between. The CDR3: CASSPRRGDYGYTF. The CDR3 nucleotides read TGTGCCAGCAGCCCTAGGAGAGGGGACTATGGCTACACCTTC.

A few counts support this clonotype. This chain uses TRBV6-2 or TRBV6-3 with TRBJ2-5; D gene uncertain. V lost 7 bases, J lost 2 bases, and 11 bases lay in between. This CDR3 comprises 13 residues. Germline V gene data show CDR1 as MNHEY and CDR2 as SVGEGT. CDR3 protein: CASISTYQETQYF. The CDR3 nucleotides are TGTGCCAGCATCTCGACATATCAAGAGACCCAGTACTTC.

The CDR3 DNA sequence: TGTGCCAGCAGCGCCCAGGGCGGGGGGGCCTACAATGAGCAGTTCTTC. Amino acids: CASSAQGGGAYNEQFF. The chain combines TRBV7-2 with TRBJ2-1; 9 positions match TRBD2. The CDR3 extends over 16 amino acids. Germline V gene sequence: CDR1 SGHTA, CDR2 FQGNSA. V shed 5 bases, J shed 2 bases, and the junction held 7 bases outside the gene matches.

The rearrangement joins TRBV11-3 to TRBJ2-2, with 9 nucleotides matching TRBD1. Germline trimming cut 1 base from V and 2 bases from J; bases unmatched to any gene: 2. Germline V CDR1 and CDR2: SGHNT, YENEEA. This CDR3 has 16 residues. The CDR3 loop is CASSLGGQGNTGELFF. As DNA, the CDR3 is TGTGCCAGCAGCTTAGGGGGACAGGGAAACACCGGGGAGCTGTTTTTT.

This clonotype was found many times. The CDR3 reads CASSLGAGDGYEQYF. The CDR3 DNA follows: TGTGCCAGCAGCTTAGGGGCAGGGGACGGCTACGAGCAGTACTTC. This rearrangement joins TRBV7-2 to TRBJ2-7; tentatively, D is TRBD1 (6 bases). Germline lookup yields CDR1 SGHTA and CDR2 FQGNSA. The CDR3 totals 15 residues. The ends were cut back, 1 base at V and 3 bases at J, with 13 bases in the middle.

This clonotype has a handful of counts. This rearrangement joins TRBV20-1 to TRBJ2-2; D is ambiguous. CDR3 size: 13 residues. The V and J ends lost 6 bases and 4 bases respectively, with 12 bases between them. The V gene's germline CDR1 is DFQATT and CDR2 SNEGSKA (reference sequence). CDR3 sequence reads: CSAPRPGTGELFF. CDR3 DNA sequence: TGCAGTGCCCCGCGCCCTGGCACCGGGGAGCTGTTTTTT.

The rearrangement links TRBV5-6 to TRBJ2-2; D gene uncertain. The CDR3 contains 14 residues. V lost 0 bases, J lost 8 bases, and 11 bases lay in between. Germline CDR1 SGHDT, CDR2 YYEEEE. DNA of the CDR3: TGTGCCAGCAGCTTGGAGCCCGTTGGAGGGGAGCTGTTTTTT. This encodes CASSLEPVGGELFF. Supplemented by reference TRBV5-6 and TRBJ2-2, the full variable domain reads DAGVTQSPTHLIKTRGQQVTLRCSPKSGHDTVSWYQQALGQGPQFIFQYYEEEERQRGNFPDRFSGHQFPNYSSELNVNALLLGDSALYLCASSLEPVGGELFFGEGSRLTVL.

This clonotype was detected many times. This sequence joins TRBV10-2 and TRBJ2-3; 7 nucleotides match TRBD2. Losses at the gene ends were 4 bases for V and 2 bases for J; bases not matched to a gene: 6. Germline lookup yields CDR1 WSHSY and CDR2 SAAADI. This CDR3 contains 15 residues. The CDR3 reads CASSGTSAITDTQYF. CDR3 DNA: TGCGCCAGCAGTGGTACTAGCGCGATCACAGATACGCAGTATTTT.

This clonotype occurred a few times. The chain recombines TRBV19 with TRBJ2-5; 8 positions agree with TRBD2. J lost 2 bases, V lost 8 bases, and 7 bases had no gene match. Germline lookup yields CDR1 LNHDA and CDR2 SQIVND (reference sequence). The CDR3 runs to 14 residues. In DNA form, the CDR3 reads TGTGCCAGTGCGACTAGCGACTTACAAGAGACCCAGTACTTC. Its translation is CASATSDLQETQYF. Variable domain in full (rest from reference TRBV19 and TRBJ2-5): DGGITQSPKYLFRKEGQNVTLSCEQNLNHDAMYWYRQDPGQGLRLIYYSQIVNDFQKGDIAEGYSVSREKKESFPLTVTSAQKNPTAFYLCASATSDLQETQYFGPGTRLLVL.

V gene TRBV12-3 or TRBV12-4 combines with J gene TRBJ2-1, with 10 bases identical to TRBD2. V shed 5 bases, J shed 7 bases, and the junction held 8 bases outside the gene matches. The CDR3 is 15 amino acids. The CDR3 protein is CASSLSGGPQNEQFF. CDR3 bases: TGTGCCAGCAGTCTTAGCGGGGGGCCGCAGAATGAGCAGTTCTTC.

The chain recombines TRBV2 with TRBJ1-5; 9 bases align to TRBD1. The CDR3 is 15 amino acids. V lost 6 bases to trimming and J lost 5 bases; unmatched junction nucleotides: 8. CDR1 and CDR2 from the germline V gene are SNHLY and FYNNEI. The CDR3 DNA reads as TGTGCCAGCAGGCCCCCCGGGACAGGGCATCAGCCCCAGCATTTT. Translating it yields CASRPPGTGHQPQHF. Drawing the rest from reference TRBV2 and TRBJ1-5, the complete variable domain is EPEVTQTPSHQVTQMGQEVILRCVPISNHLYFYWYRQILGQKVEFLVSFYNNEISEKSEIFDDQFSVERPDGSNFTLKIRSTKLEDSAMYFCASRPPGTGHQPQHFGDGTRLSIL.

This clonotype occurred many times. The gene calls are TRBV10-3 and TRBJ2-1; D not certain. V lost 5 bases, J lost 7 bases, and 9 bases lay in between. CDR3 length equals 12 residues. CDR1 is ENHRY, CDR2 SYGVKD, per germline. In DNA, the CDR3 is TGTGCCATCAGTCCACTTGGAAATGAGCAGTTCTTC. It is translated as CAISPLGNEQFF.

This clonotype appeared a few times. The chain employs TRBV6-1 and TRBJ1-1; TRBD1 might be the D (6 bases). CDR3 size: 14 residues. Germline V lookup: CDR1 MNHNS, CDR2 SASEGT. V gave up 0 bases and J gave up 5 bases, with 10 bases separating them. DNA for the CDR3: TGTGCCAGCAGTGAAGCGTCGAGGGGGACTGAAGCTTTCTTT. Protein sequence: CASSEASRGTEAFF.

This clonotype has more than one count but fewer than ten. This chain connects TRBV3-1 to TRBJ2-7; the D gene is possibly TRBD1 (6 bases). Germline values: CDR1 LGHDT, CDR2 YNNKEL (reference sequence). V was trimmed by 5 bases and J by 1 base, leaving 24 bases between them. The CDR3 has 18 residues. Here the CDR3 DNA reads TGTGCCAGCAGCGCGGCCGGGACATCCTCTCCCTCATCCTACGAGCAGTACTTC. Protein: CASSAAGTSSPSSYEQYF.

This clonotype turned up a few times. The chain links TRBV7-8 to TRBJ2-3; the D is unclear. This CDR3 has 15 amino acids. Germline V gene data show CDR1 as SGHVS and CDR2 as FQNEAQ. Deletions cut 2 bases from V and 1 base from J, with 10 bases between. The DNA for the CDR3 is TGTGCCAGCAGCTTATTAAACGGAGGCACAGATACGCAGTATTTT. Its protein product is CASSLLNGGTDTQYF.